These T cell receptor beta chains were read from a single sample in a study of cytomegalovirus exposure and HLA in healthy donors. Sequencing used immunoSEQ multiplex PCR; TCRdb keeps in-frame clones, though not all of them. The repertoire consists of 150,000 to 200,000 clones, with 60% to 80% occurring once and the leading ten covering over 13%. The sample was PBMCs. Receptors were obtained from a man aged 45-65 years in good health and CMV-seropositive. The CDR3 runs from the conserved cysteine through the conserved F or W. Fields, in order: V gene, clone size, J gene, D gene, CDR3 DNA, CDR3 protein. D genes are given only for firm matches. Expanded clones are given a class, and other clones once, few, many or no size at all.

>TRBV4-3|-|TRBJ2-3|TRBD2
TGCGCCAGCAGCCAAGGTCCAGCGGGGGGCACAGATACGCAGTATTTT
CASSQGPAGGTDTQYF
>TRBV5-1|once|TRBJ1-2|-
TGCGCCAGCAGCTTGGATCGGGGGGGCGAGGCCGGGGGCTACACCTTC
CASSLDRGGEAGGYTF
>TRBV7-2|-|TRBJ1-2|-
TGTGCCAGCAGCTTAATTGGTCGGGGGAGTTCAGTCTATGGCTACACCTTC
CASSLIGRGSSVYGYTF
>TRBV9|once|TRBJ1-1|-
TGTGCCAGCAGCGTAGAATGGCAGGCGAACACTGAAGCTTTCTTT
CASSVEWQANTEAFF
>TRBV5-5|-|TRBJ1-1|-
TGTGCCAGCAGCTTGGCCGGGTCCACTGAAGCTTTCTTT
CASSLAGSTEAFF
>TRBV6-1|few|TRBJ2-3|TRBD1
TGTGCCAGCAGGACAGGGGTTGTTACAGATACGCAGTATTTT
CASRTGVVTDTQYF
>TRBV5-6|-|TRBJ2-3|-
TGTGCCAGCAGCTTGGCCACGGGGTGGAGAACAGATACGCAGTATTTT
CASSLATGWRTDTQYF
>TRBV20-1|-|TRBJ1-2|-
TGCAGTGCTAGAACTGACTCTAACACCTTC
CSARTDSNTF
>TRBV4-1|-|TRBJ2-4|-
TGCGCCAGCAGCCAGGACTATCTAAACATTCAGTACTTC
CASSQDYLNIQYF
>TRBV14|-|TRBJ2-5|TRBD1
TGTGCCAGCAGCCAATACAGGGGGATCGCCTCGACCCAGTACTTC
CASSQYRGIASTQYF
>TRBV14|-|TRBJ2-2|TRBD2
TGTGCCAGCGCCTCCCTGGGAGGGGCCGGGGAGCTGTTTTTT
CASASLGGAGELFF
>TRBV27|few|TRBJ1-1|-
TGTGCCAGCAGTTTCGGGGTGGTGAACACTGAAGCTTTCTTT
CASSFGVVNTEAFF